This T cell receptor beta chain comes out of a study of shared clonotypes between healthy human individuals. Study summary: The people who gave samples were two women and a few men aged 18 to 49.

The repertoire was sequenced with immunoSEQ multiplex PCR; TCRdb's copy has only in-frame clones and lacks some. The sample has about 1 million clones; approximately 70% are singletons. The J segment lost 6 bases and the V segment lost 3 bases, leaving 8 bases of the junction unmatched. In germline, CDR1 is SNHLY, CDR2 FYNNEI. This CDR3 has 14 residues. This clone was seen many times. The target antigen is unknown. Study-wide results and caveats: Sequencing of the sorted subsets was shown by rarefaction to be incomplete despite large depth.

The chain is built from TRBV2 and TRBJ2-7; 7 nucleotides align to TRBD1. The sequence derives from a man between 18 and 35 years old in good health. The sequencing sample was made of memory CD4+ T cells sorted from blood. Subset specified: CD45RA-negative fraction. CDR3 sequence: CASSDLTTGVEQYF. The CDR3 DNA is TGTGCCAGCAGTGACTTGACAACAGGGGTCGAGCAGTACTTC.